A selection of T cell receptor beta chains follows, all from one sample in a study of glioma-infiltrating T cells after dendritic cell vaccination. Libraries were prepared by immunoSEQ multiplex PCR; TCRdb keeps only in-frame clonotypes and omits some of them. Of 80,000 to 95,000 clones detected, more than 70% appear once; the ten largest clones hold around 2.9%. Sample: blood, taken before dendritic cell vaccination. These receptors originate from a human donor with glioblastoma. CDR3s include the opening cysteine and the closing phenylalanine or tryptophan. The D gene is left open where the match is weak. The listing skips clone size in some rows; elsewhere it reads once, few, many or a size class.

TRBV7-2	.	.	TRBJ1-2	CASSPNRAQGGYTF	TGTGCCAGCAGCCCTAACAGGGCCCAAGGTGGCTACACCTTC
TRBV5-4	.	.	TRBJ2-3	CASSLAGDTQYF	TGTGCCAGCAGCTTGGCGGGGGATACGCAGTATTTT
TRBV18	.	.	TRBJ2-7	CASSPTAGDSYEQYF	TGTGCCAGCTCACCTACCGCAGGGGACTCCTACGAGCAGTACTTC
TRBV18	.	TRBD1	TRBJ2-5	CASSPLGEQGFQYF	TGTGCCAGCTCACCACTTGGGGAACAGGGGTTCCAGTACTTC
TRBV5-5	.	TRBD1	TRBJ1-2	CASSLARGPLYGYTF	TGTGCCAGCAGCTTGGCCAGGGGGCCCCTCTATGGCTACACCTTC
TRBV11-3	few	.	TRBJ1-1	CASSSWTAENTEAFF	TGTGCCAGCAGCTCATGGACAGCGGAAAACACTGAAGCTTTCTTT
TRBV27	.	.	TRBJ1-1	CASSFGGSNTEAFF	TGTGCCAGCAGTTTTGGAGGGTCGAACACTGAAGCTTTCTTT
TRBV9	once	TRBD1	TRBJ1-3	CASSPSGGGFGNTIYF	TGTGCCAGCAGCCCCTCGGGAGGGGGCTTTGGAAACACCATATATTTT
TRBV5-4	.	TRBD2	TRBJ2-3	CASSLGLAGGDTQYF	TGTGCCAGCAGCCTGGGACTAGCGGGGGGAGATACGCAGTATTTT
TRBV5-1	.	.	TRBJ2-4	CASAPGGNKNIQYF	TGCGCCAGCGCCCCCGGAGGGAACAAAAACATTCAGTACTTC
TRBV2	.	.	TRBJ2-1	CASSYGPTGSVF	TGTGCCAGCAGTTACGGCCCCACAGGATCGGTCTTC
TRBV10-2	few	.	TRBJ1-1	CASTGGGGTEAFF	TGCGCCAGCACGGGGGGGGGAGGAACTGAAGCTTTCTTT
TRBV6-5	.	TRBD1	TRBJ2-7	CASSYWGQGASEQYF	TGTGCCAGCAGTTACTGGGGACAGGGGGCGTCTGAGCAGTACTTC
TRBV30	.	.	TRBJ2-2	CASPDRLDTGELFF	TGTGCCTCGCCTGACAGGCTTGACACCGGGGAGCTGTTTTTT
TRBV5-4	.	TRBD1	TRBJ1-1	CASSSIGTANTEAFF	TGTGCCAGCAGCTCAATAGGGACAGCAAACACTGAAGCTTTCTTT
TRBV2	once	.	TRBJ2-7	CASIAFRVDEQYF	TGTGCCAGCATCGCTTTCAGGGTAGACGAGCAGTACTTC
TRBV7-2	.	TRBD1	TRBJ1-1	CASSPHSDRGGTEAFF	TGTGCCAGCAGCCCCCACTCGGACAGGGGGGGAACTGAAGCTTTCTTT
TRBV29-1	.	.	TRBJ1-1	CSVEMGGGEAFF	TGCAGCGTTGAGATGGGCGGGGGTGAAGCTTTCTTT
TRBV4-1	.	.	TRBJ2-7	CASSQVSTGPYEQYF	TGCGCCAGCAGCCAAGTTTCGACAGGACCTTACGAGCAGTACTTC
TRBV2	.	TRBD2	TRBJ2-3	CASLGGRGGRVTDTQYF	TGTGCCAGTTTGGGAGGTCGGGGGGGGCGAGTCACAGATACGCAGTATTTT
TRBV9	.	TRBD2	TRBJ2-2	CASTKFGGGSTGELFF	TGTGCCAGCACCAAATTTGGGGGGGGGAGCACCGGGGAGCTGTTTTTT
TRBV14	few	.	TRBJ2-7	CASSQDTSSNYEQYF	TGTGCCAGCAGCCAAGATACTAGCTCTAACTACGAGCAGTACTTC
TRBV14	.	.	TRBJ2-5	CASSQDTGISQTQYF	TGTGCCAGCAGCCAAGATACCGGGATCTCCCAGACCCAGTACTTC
TRBV29-1	.	.	TRBJ2-7	CSVGGGRHEQYF	TGCAGCGTTGGGGGGGGCCGACACGAGCAGTACTTC
TRBV5-1	.	TRBD2	TRBJ2-5	CASSSSLKRGGRLIQYF	TGCGCCAGCAGCTCGTCTTTGAAGCGGGGGGGCCGTCTTATCCAGTACTTC
TRBV7-9	.	TRBD2	TRBJ2-3	CASSRGGRERDTQYF	TGTGCCAGCAGCCGAGGAGGGCGGGAGAGAGATACGCAGTATTTT
TRBV19	.	.	TRBJ1-2	CASRRHRVGYGYTF	TGTGCCAGTAGAAGACACAGGGTGGGCTATGGCTACACCTTC
TRBV6-5	.	.	TRBJ1-1	CASSYQGLNTEAFF	TGTGCCAGCAGTTATCAGGGGCTTAACACTGAAGCTTTCTTT
TRBV4-1	.	TRBD2	TRBJ2-1	CASSQVGLAGNNEQFF	TGCGCCAGCAGCCAAGTGGGGCTAGCGGGGAACAATGAGCAGTTCTTC
TRBV5-6	.	.	TRBJ2-7	CASSLALILAGKQYF	TGTGCCAGCAGCTTGGCCCTGATTCTAGCCGGTAAGCAGTACTTC
TRBV18	once	.	TRBJ2-1	CASSPQRQYNEQFF	TGTGCCAGCTCACCACAGCGTCAATACAATGAGCAGTTCTTC
TRBV27	.	TRBD1	TRBJ2-7	CASSFDRGYEQYF	TGTGCCAGCAGTTTCGACAGGGGATACGAGCAGTACTTC
TRBV19	.	.	TRBJ1-5	CASTRAAGNNQPQHF	TGTGCCAGTACCCGGGCGGCAGGGAACAATCAGCCCCAGCATTTT
TRBV5-6	once	.	TRBJ2-1	CASSLSAGLNNEQFF	TGTGCCAGCAGCTTGTCTGCGGGTCTTAACAATGAGCAGTTCTTC
TRBV2	.	TRBD2	TRBJ2-5	CASSFGGIQETQYF	TGTGCCAGCAGTTTCGGGGGGATCCAAGAGACCCAGTACTTC